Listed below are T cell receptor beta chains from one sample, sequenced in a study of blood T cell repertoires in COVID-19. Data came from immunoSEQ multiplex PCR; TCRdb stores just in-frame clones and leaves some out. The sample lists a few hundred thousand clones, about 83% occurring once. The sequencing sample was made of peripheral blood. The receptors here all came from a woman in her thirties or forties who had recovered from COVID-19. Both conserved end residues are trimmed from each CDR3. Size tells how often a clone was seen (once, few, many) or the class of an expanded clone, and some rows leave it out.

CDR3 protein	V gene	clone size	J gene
ASSQRRGPNTEAF	TRBV6-5	-	TRBJ1-1
ASSLFGVANTGELF	TRBV27	-	TRBJ2-2
ASSYSRGGGNQPQH	TRBV6-5	-	TRBJ1-5
ASAAFQGSSYEQY	TRBV6-5	-	TRBJ2-7
ASSRPQGNEQF	TRBV19	-	TRBJ2-1
ASTPGTGLTDTQY	TRBV6-6	-	TRBJ2-3
ASSPGLAGAGENIQY	TRBV4-1	-	TRBJ2-4
ASSSGQGNQPQH	TRBV28	-	TRBJ1-5
ASSQDRLAANTGELF	TRBV14	-	TRBJ2-2
ASSLFREETQY	TRBV5-5	-	TRBJ2-5
ASSPTTRGGLGETQY	TRBV27	-	TRBJ2-5
ASSWGTGQNQPQH	TRBV5-6	-	TRBJ1-5
ATNPGRGASTGELF	TRBV24-1	once	TRBJ2-2
ASSLHRGHTDTQY	TRBV5-1	-	TRBJ2-3
ASSLALEPTSTDTQY	TRBV5-5	-	TRBJ2-3
ATSDFAGNTGHEQY	TRBV24-1	-	TRBJ2-7
ASSFSGLNNEQF	TRBV7-9	-	TRBJ2-1
ASNPGTGLINEQF	TRBV9	-	TRBJ2-1
AISEEGDQPQH	TRBV10-3	-	TRBJ1-5
ASSIRTGGWNQPQH	TRBV19	-	TRBJ1-5
ASSVTGTGRTYEQY	TRBV9	-	TRBJ2-7
ASSDAGGVQETQY	TRBV5-1	-	TRBJ2-5
ASSLVAGGGYNEQF	TRBV7-8	-	TRBJ2-1
ASSATGYTEAF	TRBV27	-	TRBJ1-1
ASSLGGYQAYEQY	TRBV11-1	-	TRBJ2-7
ASSSQTETQY	TRBV2	-	TRBJ2-5
ASNPREGYYGYT	TRBV6-5	-	TRBJ1-2
ASSQGGALDSPLH	TRBV4-1	few	TRBJ1-6
ASPDSTGNTEAF	TRBV7-9	-	TRBJ1-1
ASSPLGGNEQF	TRBV3-1/TRBV3-2	-	TRBJ2-1
ASGQGAANEKLF	TRBV9	-	TRBJ1-4
ATSRDIAGDSPLH	TRBV15	-	TRBJ1-6
ASNPGTGSTGELF	TRBV2	-	TRBJ2-2
ASSLVARENTEAF	TRBV5-4	-	TRBJ1-1
ASSLIPQQLAGFADTQY	TRBV5-1	-	TRBJ2-3
ASSWGKLDIQY	TRBV28	-	TRBJ2-4
ASSFSTSTYNEQF	TRBV27	-	TRBJ2-1
ASGRSNYGYT	TRBV2	-	TRBJ1-2
ASSSKGVPSYNEQF	TRBV7-9	once	TRBJ2-1
ASSLERRYEQF	TRBV7-2	-	TRBJ2-1
ASSLGGNTGELF	TRBV7-3	few	TRBJ2-2
ASGVDKYPYNEQF	TRBV12-5	-	TRBJ2-1
ASSNYRETYEQY	TRBV11-2	-	TRBJ2-7
ATSRDLTGGEQY	TRBV15	-	TRBJ2-7
ASSMLPGTSGNTIY	TRBV19	-	TRBJ1-3
ATSRDGGGGTDTQY	TRBV15	-	TRBJ2-3
ASSLGQANTEAF	TRBV5-1	-	TRBJ1-1
ASSSGQANQPQH	TRBV7-9	-	TRBJ1-5
ATSDLRYGYT	TRBV24-1	-	TRBJ1-2
ASSYGGGPDTQY	TRBV5-1	-	TRBJ2-3
AISAGVAEAF	TRBV10-3	-	TRBJ1-1
SASPASGGRYGYT	TRBV20-1	-	TRBJ1-2
ASSPAGFSNQPQH	TRBV6-5	-	TRBJ1-5
ASRVSTNYGYT	TRBV6-5	-	TRBJ1-2